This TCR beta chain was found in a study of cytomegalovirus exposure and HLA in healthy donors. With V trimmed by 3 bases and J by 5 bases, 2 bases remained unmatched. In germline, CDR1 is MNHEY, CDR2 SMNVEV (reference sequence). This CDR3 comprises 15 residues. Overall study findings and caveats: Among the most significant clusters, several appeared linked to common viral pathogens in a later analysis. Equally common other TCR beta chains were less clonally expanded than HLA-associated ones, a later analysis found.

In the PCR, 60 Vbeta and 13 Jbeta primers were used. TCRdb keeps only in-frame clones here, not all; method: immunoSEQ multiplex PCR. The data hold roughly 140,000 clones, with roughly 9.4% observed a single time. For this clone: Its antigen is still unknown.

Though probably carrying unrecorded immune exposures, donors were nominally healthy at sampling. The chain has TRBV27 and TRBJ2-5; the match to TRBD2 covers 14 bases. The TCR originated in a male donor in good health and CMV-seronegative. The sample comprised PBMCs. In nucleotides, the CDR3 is TGTGCCAGCAGTTTGACTAGCGGGAGGGTTGAGACCCAGTACTTC. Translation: CASSLTSGRVETQYF.